This T cell receptor (beta chain) was identified in a study of tumor and adjacent non-tumor tissue in lung cancer. In the study overall: Samples averaged about 3.8 million productive TCRbeta reads each. Study-wide points: Normal lung showed higher cumulative top 100 clone frequency than tumor. Patients with more diverse tumor TCRs had worse survival.

Germline V lookup: CDR1 MNHEY, CDR2 SVGAGI. This CDR3 has 15 amino acids. Trimming cost V 5 bases and J 2 bases; bases outside gene matches: 6. A modified ARM-PCR protocol with three rounds of nested PCR amplified TCRbeta. TCRdb recomputed calls from the multiplex PCR reads with MiXCR, one row per CDR3 protein. The sample yields 69,000 or so distinct CDR3 sequences, roughly 73% seen once. The template was RNA from unsorted bulk tissue. To note about this clonotype: Antigen specificity is unknown.

The chain links TRBV6-5 to TRBJ2-1, with 7 bases matching TRBD1. The TCR comes from a man between 60 and 70 years old with non-small cell lung cancer. The sample was lung tumor tissue. The DNA of the CDR3 is TGTGCCAGCAGTATAGGTCAGGGGGCCTACAATGAGCAGTTCTTC. It encodes CASSIGQGAYNEQFF.